Following are 21 T cell receptor beta chains from one sample sequenced in a study of shared clonotypes between healthy human individuals. Using immunoSEQ multiplex PCR, the repertoire was profiled, and TCRdb retains in-frame clones only, with some absent. This table has 150,000 to 200,000 clones, 90% to 95% appearing once. Material for sequencing was naive CD4+ T cells sorted from blood. As to subset: CD45RA+ positively selected. Source of these receptors: a woman in her twenties or thirties in good health.

DNA for the CDR3: TGTGCCAGCAGCTTGGTTAGACGGGAGCAGTTCTTC. This translates into CASSLVRREQFF. The rearrangement joins TRBV7-2 to TRBJ2-1; unclear D gene. The CDR3 totals 12 residues. V was pared by 3 bases and J by 10 bases, with 10 bases between. In germline, CDR1 is SGHTA, CDR2 FQGNSA.

The chain couples TRBV7-3 to TRBJ2-1; 15 positions match TRBD2. Germline CDR1 reads SGHTA; CDR2 reads FQGTGA. CDR3 length: 16 residues. V shed 5 bases, J shed 10 bases, and the junction held 9 bases outside the gene matches. The CDR3 DNA is TGTGCCAGCAGCCCCCAGGGACTAGCGGGAGGTGAAGAGCAGTTCTTC. Residues: CASSPQGLAGGEEQFF.

The chain employs TRBV5-5 and TRBJ2-7; perhaps TRBD1 as D (5 bases). Germline values: CDR1 SGHKS, CDR2 YYEKEE (reference sequence). Trimming removed 0 bases from V and 3 bases from J, with 13 bases in between. The length of the CDR3 is 15 residues. The CDR3 reads CASSLDRLGVYEQYF. The CDR3 DNA reads as TGTGCCAGCAGCTTGGACAGGTTAGGAGTCTACGAGCAGTACTTC. Complete variable domain (other parts from reference TRBV5-5 and TRBJ2-7): DAGVTQSPTHLIKTRGQQVTLRCSPISGHKSVSWYQQVLGQGPQFIFQYYEKEERGRGNFPDRFSARQFPNYSSELNVNALLLGDSALYLCASSLDRLGVYEQYFGPGTRLTVT.

J is TRBJ1-2 and V is TRBV6-5, with D possibly being TRBD1 (6 bases). Trimming shortened V by 0 bases and J by 4 bases, and 12 bases separated the two germline ends. The CDR3 contains 15 residues. CDR1 and CDR2 (germline): MNHEY, SVGAGI. The chain's CDR3 is CASSYSTGRSYGYTF. For the CDR3, the DNA is TGTGCCAGCAGTTACTCGACAGGACGGTCCTATGGCTACACCTTC.

V gene TRBV29-1 combines with J gene TRBJ2-7; unclear D gene. CDR3 length equals 12 residues. Germline loops: CDR1 SQVTM, CDR2 ANQGSEA. Deletions cut 6 bases from V and 5 bases from J, with 14 bases between. The CDR3 nucleotides read TGCAGCGTACCCGGGCCAGGCCACGAGCAGTACTTC. The encoded protein is CSVPGPGHEQYF.

This chain uses TRBV19 with TRBJ2-3, with TRBD1 as a possible D gene (6 bases). Germline CDR1 and CDR2: LNHDA and SQIVND (reference sequence). The CDR3 sequence is 14 residues long. Trimming pared 6 bases from V and 2 bases from J, leaving 12 bases between. As DNA, the CDR3 is TGTGCCAGTAGGGGCAGGGGAAACACAGATACGCAGTATTTT. This codes for CASRGRGNTDTQYF.

J is TRBJ1-4 and V is TRBV18; the match to TRBD1 covers 9 bases. With V trimmed by 3 bases and J by 1 base, 0 bases remained unmatched. The CDR3 extends over 15 amino acids. Germline-derived CDR1 and CDR2 are KGHSH and LQKENI. CDR3 nucleotides: TGTGCCAGCTCACCGGACAGGGGAACTAATGAAAAACTGTTTTTT. It translates to CASSPDRGTNEKLFF.

V and J are TRBV19 and TRBJ2-1; D is perhaps TRBD1 or TRBD2 (8 bases each). Germline CDR1 reads LNHDA; CDR2 reads SQIVND (reference sequence). V gave up 5 bases and J gave up 8 bases, with 22 bases separating them. The CDR3 covers 16 residues. The CDR3 sequence is CASSPHRTGRGDEQFF. The CDR3, as DNA: TGTGCCAGTAGTCCGCACCGGACAGGGCGGGGGGATGAGCAGTTCTTC. Using reference TRBV19 and TRBJ2-1 for the parts outside the CDR3, the full variable domain is DGGITQSPKYLFRKEGQNVTLSCEQNLNHDAMYWYRQDPGQGLRLIYYSQIVNDFQKGDIAEGYSVSREKKESFPLTVTSAQKNPTAFYLCASSPHRTGRGDEQFFGPGTRLTVL.

The genes are TRBV2 and TRBJ1-6; unclear D gene. Trimming removed 2 bases at V and 8 bases at J, with 10 bases between. Per the germline V gene, CDR1 is SNHLY and CDR2 is FYNNEI. The length of the CDR3 is 14 residues. CDR3 in DNA: TGTGCCAGCAGTGAAACGGCAGATTATTCACCCCTCCACTTT. Residues: CASSETADYSPLHF. Full variable domain (outside the CDR3, taken from reference TRBV2 and TRBJ1-6): EPEVTQTPSHQVTQMGQEVILRCVPISNHLYFYWYRQILGQKVEFLVSFYNNEISEKSEIFDDQFSVERPDGSNFTLKIRSTKLEDSAMYFCASSETADYSPLHFGNGTRLTVT.

The chain uses TRBV7-9 and TRBJ2-1; 7 bases align to TRBD2. The junction had 14 bases not matched to a gene; V was cut back by 1 base and J by 8 bases. In germline, CDR1 is SEHNR, CDR2 FQNEAQ (reference sequence). The CDR3 is made up of 17 amino acids. CDR3 sequence (DNA): TGTGCCAGCAGCTTAGATATAAGGCGGGAGTCGAAGGATGAGCAGTTCTTC. Translating gives CASSLDIRRESKDEQFF.

The chain links TRBV9 to TRBJ1-2, with 8 positions matching TRBD1. Germline loops: CDR1 SGDLS, CDR2 YYNGEE. The CDR3 has 15 amino acids. V shed 2 bases, J shed 10 bases, and the junction held 13 bases outside the gene matches. In DNA form, the CDR3 reads TGTGCCAGCAGCGTCCAACAGGGGGTTCGTTCGTACTACACCTTC. Its protein is CASSVQQGVRSYYTF.

This chain joins TRBV10-1 and TRBJ2-7; TRBD2 matches 14 bases. This CDR3 is built from 16 residues. CDR1 and CDR2 from the germline V gene are WNHNN and SYGVQD (reference sequence). Unmatched junction bases numbered 8, after V lost 5 bases and J lost 5 bases. The CDR3 nucleotides read TGCGCCAGCAGTAGGGGACTAGCGGGAGACTTCCACGAGCAGTACTTC. Residues: CASSRGLAGDFHEQYF.

This chain links TRBV7-2 with TRBJ1-2; possibly TRBD1 for D (5 bases). Germline-derived CDR1 and CDR2 are SGHTA and FQGNSA. Trimming stripped 2 bases from V and 8 bases from J, with 12 bases between. The CDR3 contains 13 residues. CDR3 amino acids: CASSLRQGRGYTF. In DNA, the CDR3 is TGTGCCAGCAGCTTACGGCAGGGACGAGGCTACACCTTC.

The rearrangement links TRBV11-2 to TRBJ2-1, with D unclear. Between the trimmed V and J ends, which lost 1 base and 2 bases, there was a span of 9 bases. The CDR3 length is 15 residues. From germline, CDR1 is SGHAT and CDR2 FQNNGV. The CDR3: CASSLGSVTYNEQFF. The DNA of the CDR3 is TGTGCCAGCAGCTTAGGGTCTGTAACCTACAATGAGCAGTTCTTC.

This chain's CDR3 is CASSPPGGGSYNEQFF. CDR3 bases: TGTGCCAGCTCACCACCGGGCGGGGGATCCTACAATGAGCAGTTCTTC. V and J are TRBV18 and TRBJ2-1, with TRBD2 identical over 7 bases. The CDR3 runs 16 residues. Germline lookup yields CDR1 KGHSH and CDR2 LQKENI. Trimming at V came to 0 bases and at J to 1 base, leaving 3 bases not matched to a gene.

This clone was found once. The genes are TRBV5-4 and TRBJ2-5; D is undetermined. The germline V gene has CDR1 SGHNT and CDR2 YYREEE (reference sequence). V lost 0 bases to trimming and J lost 2 bases, with 5 bases between them. The CDR3 covers 13 residues. CDR3 bases: TGTGCCAGCAGCTTGGGGCCACAAGAGACCCAGTACTTC. Translation: CASSLGPQETQYF.

The rearrangement uses TRBV18 and TRBJ2-7; tentative D call: TRBD2 (5 bases). The germline CDR1 and CDR2 sequences are KGHSH and LQKENI. The V end lost 6 bases, the J end lost 0 bases, and 9 bases lay between the germline ends. CDR3 length: 13 amino acids. CDR3 sequence: CASSGAVSYEQYF. For the CDR3, the DNA is TGTGCCAGCTCGGGAGCAGTCTCCTACGAGCAGTACTTC.

This chain uses TRBV2 with TRBJ1-1; maybe TRBD1 (6 bases). The V gene's germline CDR1 is SNHLY and CDR2 FYNNEI. Trimming took 4 bases from V and 4 from J, leaving 16 bases between them. This CDR3 comprises 15 residues. The CDR3 DNA follows: TGTGCCAGCAGTGGGCAGGGGATATGGAGCACTGAAGCTTTCTTT. It is translated as CASSGQGIWSTEAFF.

The chain is built from TRBV7-2 and TRBJ2-5; the D is unclear. V shed 5 bases and J shed 5 bases, with 12 bases lying between them. The CDR3 has 13 residues. The germline CDR1 and CDR2 sequences are SGHTA and FQGNSA. CDR3 amino acids: CASSPDPPETQYF. In nucleotides, the CDR3 is TGTGCCAGCAGCCCCGACCCCCCCGAGACCCAGTACTTC.

This sequence joins TRBV28 and TRBJ1-6, with a possible D match to TRBD1 (5 bases). From germline, CDR1 is MDHEN and CDR2 SYDVKM. With 2 bases removed from V and 9 bases from J, the gap between germline ends came to 14 bases. The CDR3 has 15 amino acids. The CDR3 region has the DNA TGTGCCAGCAGTTTAACGGACAAGAGTAGTTCACCCCTCCACTTT. The encoded protein is CASSLTDKSSSPLHF. Using reference TRBV28 and TRBJ1-6 for the parts outside the CDR3, the full variable domain is DVKVTQSSRYLVKRTGEKVFLECVQDMDHENMFWYRQDPGLGLRLIYFSYDVKMKEKGDIPEGYSVSREKKERFSLILESASTNQTSMYLCASSLTDKSSSPLHFGNGTRLTVT.

The chain combines TRBV5-1 with TRBJ1-2; 7 bases map to TRBD1. V was clipped by 0 bases and J by 6 bases; unmatched bases: 17. The germline gives CDR1 SGHRS, CDR2 YFSETQ. This CDR3 is 18 amino acids long. The CDR3 bases are TGCGCCAGCAGCTTGGTATTGGACAGGAGGAGGGGGCTGGATGGCTACACCTTC. Translated: CASSLVLDRRRGLDGYTF.